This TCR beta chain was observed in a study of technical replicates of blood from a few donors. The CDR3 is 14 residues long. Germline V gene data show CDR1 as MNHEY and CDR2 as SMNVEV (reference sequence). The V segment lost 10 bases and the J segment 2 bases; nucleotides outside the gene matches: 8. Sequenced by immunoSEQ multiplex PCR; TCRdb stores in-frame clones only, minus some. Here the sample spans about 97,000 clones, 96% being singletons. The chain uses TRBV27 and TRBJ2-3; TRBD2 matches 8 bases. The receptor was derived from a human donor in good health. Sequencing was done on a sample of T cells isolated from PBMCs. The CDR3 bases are TGTGCCACCACGGTAGCGGGAATCACAGATACGCAGTATTTT. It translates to CATTVAGITDTQYF.